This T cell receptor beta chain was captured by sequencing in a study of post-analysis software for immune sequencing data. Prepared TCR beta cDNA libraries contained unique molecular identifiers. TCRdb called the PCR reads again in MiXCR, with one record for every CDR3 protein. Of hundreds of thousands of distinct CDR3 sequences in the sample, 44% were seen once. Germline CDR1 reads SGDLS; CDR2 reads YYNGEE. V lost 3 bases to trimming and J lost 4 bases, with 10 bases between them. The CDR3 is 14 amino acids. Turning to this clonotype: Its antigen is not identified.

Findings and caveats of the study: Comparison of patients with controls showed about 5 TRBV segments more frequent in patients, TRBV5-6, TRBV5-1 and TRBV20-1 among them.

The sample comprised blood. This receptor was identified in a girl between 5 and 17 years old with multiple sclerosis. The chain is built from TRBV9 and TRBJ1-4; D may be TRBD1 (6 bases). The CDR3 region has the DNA TGTGCCAGCAGCGCGGGACATATTAATGAAAAACTGTTTTTT. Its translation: CASSAGHINEKLFF.